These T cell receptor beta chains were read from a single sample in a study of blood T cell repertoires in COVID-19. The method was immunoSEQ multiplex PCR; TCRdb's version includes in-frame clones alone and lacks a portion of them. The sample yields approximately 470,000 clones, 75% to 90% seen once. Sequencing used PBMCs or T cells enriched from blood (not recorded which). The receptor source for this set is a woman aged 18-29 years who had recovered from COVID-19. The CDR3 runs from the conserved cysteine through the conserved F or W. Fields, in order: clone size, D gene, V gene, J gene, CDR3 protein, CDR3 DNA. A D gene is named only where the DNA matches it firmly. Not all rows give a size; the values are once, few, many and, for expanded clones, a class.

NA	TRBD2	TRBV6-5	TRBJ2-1	CASSYSAGGPNEQFF	TGTGCCAGCAGTTACTCAGCGGGGGGGCCAAATGAGCAGTTCTTC
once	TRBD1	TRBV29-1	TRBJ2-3	CSVDIQGVGTDTQYF	TGCAGCGTTGACATACAGGGGGTAGGCACAGATACGCAGTATTTT
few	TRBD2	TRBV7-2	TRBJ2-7	CASMGLAGGPVGEQYF	TGTGCCAGCATGGGACTAGCGGGGGGGCCGGTGGGCGAGCAGTACTTC
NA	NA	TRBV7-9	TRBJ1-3	CALIRVGRENTIYF	TGTGCTTTGATAAGAGTGGGCAGAGAAAACACCATATATTTT
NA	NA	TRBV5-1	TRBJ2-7	CASSYGGAGEQYF	TGCGCCAGCAGCTATGGGGGAGCGGGTGAGCAGTACTTC
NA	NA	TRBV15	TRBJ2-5	CATSRSTLVGETQYF	TGTGCCACCAGCAGATCTACGCTTGTTGGAGAGACCCAGTACTTC
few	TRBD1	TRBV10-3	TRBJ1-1	CAISQGARTEAFF	TGTGCCATCAGTCAGGGGGCGCGCACTGAAGCTTTCTTT
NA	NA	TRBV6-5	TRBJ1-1	CASSYSSRVRYGEAFF	TGTGCCAGCAGTTACTCGTCCAGGGTGAGGTATGGTGAAGCTTTCTTT
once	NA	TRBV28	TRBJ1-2	CASSLLVAYGYTF	TGTGCCAGCAGTTTATTAGTTGCCTATGGCTACACCTTC
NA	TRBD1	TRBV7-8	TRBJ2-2	CASTPRGQGRTGELFF	TGTGCCAGCACCCCCCGGGGACAGGGGCGCACCGGGGAGCTGTTTTTT
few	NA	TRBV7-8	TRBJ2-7	CASSLERTSYEQYF	TGTGCCAGCAGCTTAGAGAGGACTTCCTACGAGCAGTACTTC
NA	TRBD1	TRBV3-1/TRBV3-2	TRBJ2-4	CASSQTGTGVSKNIQYF	TGTGCCAGCAGCCAAACTGGGACAGGCGTTTCCAAAAACATTCAGTACTTC
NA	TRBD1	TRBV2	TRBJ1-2	CASSELQRTGNGYTF	TGTGCCAGCAGTGAACTTCAAAGGACAGGGAATGGCTACACCTTC
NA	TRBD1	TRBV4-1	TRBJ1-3	CASSQDTAGTGRNTIYF	TGCGCCAGCAGCCAGGATACCGCCGGGACAGGGAGAAACACCATATATTTT
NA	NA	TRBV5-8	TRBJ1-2	CASSLYTQNYGYTF	TGTGCCAGCAGCTTGTACACGCAGAACTATGGCTACACCTTC
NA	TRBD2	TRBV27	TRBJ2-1	CASSSVPGLAGYNEQFF	TGTGCCAGCAGTTCCGTCCCGGGACTAGCGGGGTACAATGAGCAGTTCTTC
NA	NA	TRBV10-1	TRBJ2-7	CASSESGRGSPVSF	TGCGCCAGCAGTGAGTCGGGGCGGGGATCGCCCGTCTCCTTC
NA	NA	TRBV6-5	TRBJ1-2	CASSYQGRDGYTF	TGTGCCAGCAGTTATCAGGGGAGGGATGGCTACACCTTC
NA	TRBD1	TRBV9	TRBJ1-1	CASSWGQYSTEAFF	TGTGCCAGCAGCTGGGGACAGTATAGTACGGAAGCTTTCTTT
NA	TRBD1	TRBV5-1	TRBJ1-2	CASSPGQGYGYTF	TGCGCCAGCAGCCCAGGACAGGGCTATGGCTACACCTTC
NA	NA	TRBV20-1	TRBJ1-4	CSASRATNEKLFF	TGCAGTGCTAGTCGCGCAACTAATGAAAAACTGTTTTTT
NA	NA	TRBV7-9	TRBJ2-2	CASSGQGGTGELFF	TGTGCCAGCAGCGGGCAGGGGGGAACCGGGGAGCTGTTTTTT
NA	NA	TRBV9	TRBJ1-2	CASSVSQGFFAF	TGTGCCAGCAGCGTAAGTCAGGGCTTTTTCGCCTTC
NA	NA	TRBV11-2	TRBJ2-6	CASGLRGSYSGANVLTF	TGTGCCAGCGGTCTCCGGGGATCCTACTCTGGGGCCAACGTCCTGACTTTC
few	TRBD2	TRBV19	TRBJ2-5	CASSRRVVSGRPQETQYF	TGTGCCAGTAGTAGGAGAGTTGTGAGCGGGAGACCCCAAGAGACCCAGTACTTC
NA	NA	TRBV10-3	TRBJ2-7	CAISSTGGDSYEQYF	TGTGCCATCAGTAGTACGGGGGGCGACTCCTACGAGCAGTACTTC
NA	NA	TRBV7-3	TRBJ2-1	CASSLAGVGGYNEQFF	TGTGCCAGCAGCTTAGCGGGGGTAGGGGGCTACAATGAGCAGTTCTTC